This TCR beta chain comes out of a study of technical replicates of blood from a handful of donors. Profiled with immunoSEQ multiplex PCR; TCRdb holds only in-frame clones, not every one. Among about 80,000 clones listed, more than 85% were seen once. The V end lost 2 bases, the J end lost 2 bases, and 10 bases lay between the germline ends. Germline V gives CDR1 MNHEY, CDR2 SMNVEV (reference sequence). This CDR3 comprises 15 residues. The sample taken for sequencing was T cells isolated from PBMCs. This clonotype was obtained from a human donor in good health. The chain uses TRBV27 and TRBJ1-5, with D uncertain. CDR3: CASSLGLFGNQPQHF. CDR3 coding DNA: TGTGCCAGCAGTTTAGGGCTCTTCGGCAATCAGCCCCAGCATTTT.